This TCR beta chain was sequenced for a study of glioma-infiltrating T cells. The germline CDR1 and CDR2 sequences are MGHRA and YSYEKL. The CDR3 is 15 residues long. V lost 0 bases and J lost 5; bases outside the gene matches: 5. This clonotype was observed at least ten times. Antigen: not known. Using RNA template, CDR3s of TCR alpha and beta were amplified with iRepertoire arm-PCR. Input was 100-400 ng of tissue mRNA or PBMC total RNA. TCRdb re-derived calls from the multiplex PCR reads in MiXCR, one entry per CDR3 protein. There are around 130,000 distinct CDR3 sequences in the sample; 20% to 25% occur only once, and around 28% lies in the top ten. Study results and limitations: Non-neoplastic patients had below-expected tissue-blood divergence, while all gliomas exceeded expectation. Tissue and blood shared very few CDR3 sequences.

Sequenced sample: glioma tissue, nonneoplastic brain tissue, or PBMCs (not recorded which). This clonotype was obtained from a human donor with low-grade glioma or glioblastoma, undergoing nonglioma brain surgery, or in good health (not recorded which). The chain uses TRBV4-1 and TRBJ1-1; 8 bases are shared with TRBD1. As DNA, the CDR3 is TGCGCCAGCAGCCAAGATGGGACAGGAAAGACTGAAGCTTTCTTT. Its translation: CASSQDGTGKTEAFF.